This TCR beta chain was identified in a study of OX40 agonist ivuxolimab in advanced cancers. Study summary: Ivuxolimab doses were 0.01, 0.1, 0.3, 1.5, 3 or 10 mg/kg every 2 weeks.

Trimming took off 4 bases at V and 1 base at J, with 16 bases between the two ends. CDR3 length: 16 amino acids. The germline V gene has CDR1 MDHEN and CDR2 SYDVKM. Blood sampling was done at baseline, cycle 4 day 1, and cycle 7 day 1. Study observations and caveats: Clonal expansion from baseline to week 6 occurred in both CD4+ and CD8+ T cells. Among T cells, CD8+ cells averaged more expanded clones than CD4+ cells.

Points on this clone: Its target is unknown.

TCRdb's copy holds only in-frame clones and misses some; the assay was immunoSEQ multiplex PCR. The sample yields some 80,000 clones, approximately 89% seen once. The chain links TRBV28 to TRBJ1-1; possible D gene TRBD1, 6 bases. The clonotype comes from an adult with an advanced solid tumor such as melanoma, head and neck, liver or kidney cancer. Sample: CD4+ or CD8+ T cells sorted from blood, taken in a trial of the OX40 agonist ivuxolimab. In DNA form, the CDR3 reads TGTGCCAGCAGTTCGGCGGGGGGCCCTAAGAACACTGAAGCTTTCTTT. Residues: CASSSAGGPKNTEAFF.